These T cell receptor beta chains were read from a single sample in a study of pediatric ulcerative colitis. The protocol was immunoSEQ multiplex PCR, while the TCRdb copy is restricted to in-frame clones and leaves out a portion. The sample holds some 37,000 clones, around 73% seen once. The sequenced sample was gut tissue. All receptors derive from a boy aged 5-17 years with moderate ulcerative colitis. CDR3s include the opening cysteine and the closing phenylalanine or tryptophan. D genes are given only for firm matches. Clone sizes are given selectively: once, few, many, or a class where the clone is expanded.

TRBV6-1	-	-	TRBJ1-2	CASRPSYGYTF	TGTGCCAGCAGGCCCAGCTATGGCTACACCTTC
TRBV7-6	-	TRBD2	TRBJ2-1	CASSSSGYNEQFF	TGTGCCAGCAGCTCTAGCGGGTATAATGAGCAGTTCTTC
TRBV7-6	-	-	TRBJ1-6	CASSPGQTGNSPLHF	TGTGCCAGCAGCCCCGGGCAAACCGGGAATTCACCCCTCCACTTT
TRBV9	-	TRBD1	TRBJ1-1	CASSVRQGDTEAFF	TGTGCCAGCAGCGTTAGACAGGGGGATACTGAAGCTTTCTTT
TRBV7-2	once	TRBD2	TRBJ2-5	CASSLPSGGAEETQYF	TGTGCCAGCAGCTTACCTAGCGGGGGGGCCGAAGAGACCCAGTACTTC
TRBV9	-	TRBD1	TRBJ2-2	CASSIGQGATGELFF	TGTGCCAGCAGCATTGGACAGGGGGCGACCGGGGAGCTGTTTTTT
TRBV7-3	-	-	TRBJ2-2	CASSLLGTGGELFF	TGTGCCAGCAGCTTACTAGGGACCGGCGGGGAGCTGTTTTTT
TRBV7-2	-	-	TRBJ2-1	CASSFWGEAGNEQFF	TGTGCCAGCAGCTTTTGGGGGGAGGCGGGGAATGAGCAGTTCTTC
TRBV7-2	-	-	TRBJ2-1	CASSLAGLGQPAYNEQFF	TGTGCCAGCAGCTTAGCCGGTTTAGGGCAGCCGGCCTACAATGAGCAGTTCTTC
TRBV6-5	once	TRBD1	TRBJ1-2	CASSYSPGTGYGYTF	TGTGCCAGCAGTTACTCCCCCGGGACAGGGTACGGCTACACCTTC
TRBV6-6	-	-	TRBJ2-7	CASSYLGTVLNYEQYF	TGTGCCAGCAGTTACTTAGGGACCGTACTAAACTACGAGCAGTACTTC
TRBV4-1	once	TRBD2	TRBJ2-1	CASSHAGRGLAGVGEQFF	TGCGCCAGCAGCCATGCAGGGAGGGGACTAGCGGGAGTAGGGGAGCAGTTCTTC
TRBV28	few	-	TRBJ1-2	CASSLPPGRGRGYTF	TGTGCCAGCAGTTTACCCCCGGGCAGGGGCCGTGGCTACACCTTC
TRBV30	once	-	TRBJ2-7	CAWSQGYEQYF	TGTGCCTGGAGTCAGGGGTACGAGCAGTACTTC
TRBV7-9	-	-	TRBJ2-5	CASSFEGEETQYF	TGTGCCAGCAGCTTCGAGGGGGAAGAGACCCAGTACTTC
TRBV4-2	-	TRBD1	TRBJ2-7	CASSQAGTVTYEQYF	TGTGCCAGCAGCCAAGCCGGGACAGTAACCTACGAGCAGTACTTC
TRBV19	-	-	TRBJ1-1	CASSIDRRVGPPGEAFF	TGTGCCAGTAGTATAGATCGAAGGGTTGGGCCCCCCGGTGAAGCTTTCTTT
TRBV29-1	-	TRBD2	TRBJ2-1	CNVAGATGGDEQFF	TGCAACGTAGCGGGAGCGACAGGCGGGGATGAGCAGTTCTTC
TRBV18	-	TRBD1	TRBJ1-1	CASSPFSGTGGMNTEAFF	TGTGCCAGCTCACCATTTAGCGGGACAGGGGGAATGAACACTGAAGCTTTCTTT
TRBV2	-	TRBD2	TRBJ2-3	CASRPLSGASAASTDTQYF	TGTGCCAGCCGGCCCTTGAGCGGGGCTTCAGCCGCTAGCACAGATACGCAGTATTTT
TRBV5-5	-	TRBD1	TRBJ2-7	CASSLRTGSYEQYF	TGTGCCAGCAGCTTACGGACAGGATCCTACGAGCAGTACTTC
TRBV18	-	TRBD2	TRBJ2-1	CASSPRGASGRHNEQFF	TGTGCCAGCTCACCACGGGGGGCTAGCGGGAGACACAATGAGCAGTTCTTC
TRBV4-1	-	-	TRBJ2-3	CASSQTLSTDTQYF	TGCGCCAGCAGCCAAACACTCAGCACAGATACGCAGTATTTT
TRBV9	-	TRBD2	TRBJ2-1	CASSVGLAEFYNEQFF	TGTGCCAGCAGCGTAGGACTAGCGGAGTTCTACAATGAGCAGTTCTTC
TRBV14	few	-	TRBJ1-2	CASSRMINYGYTF	TGTGCCAGCAGCCGTATGATTAACTATGGCTACACCTTC
TRBV7-8	-	-	TRBJ2-7	CASSFYDSIYEQYF	TGTGCCAGCAGCTTTTATGATAGCATCTACGAGCAGTACTTC
TRBV6-5	-	TRBD2	TRBJ2-5	CASSYFLSGRETQYF	TGTGCCAGCAGTTACTTTCTTAGCGGGAGAGAGACCCAGTACTTC
TRBV6-5	-	TRBD2	TRBJ2-1	CASSYSVGLVLKEQFF	TGTGCCAGCAGTTACTCGGTCGGACTAGTATTGAAAGAGCAGTTCTTC
TRBV5-1	-	TRBD2	TRBJ2-1	CASSTGLGESEQFF	TGCGCCAGCAGCACGGGACTAGGTGAGAGTGAGCAGTTCTTC
TRBV19	-	-	TRBJ1-4	CASSRSGTRPEKLFF	TGTGCCAGTAGTCGCTCCGGGACACGCCCTGAAAAACTGTTTTTT
TRBV10-1	few	TRBD1	TRBJ2-7	CASSEGQGVLEQYF	TGCGCCAGCAGTGAGGGACAGGGTGTTCTCGAGCAGTACTTC
TRBV6-5	-	-	TRBJ2-3	CASSYMGDTQYF	TGTGCCAGCAGTTACATGGGGGATACGCAGTATTTT
TRBV4-1	-	-	TRBJ1-2	CASSGAEGNYGYTF	TGCGCCAGCAGCGGGGCCGAGGGCAACTATGGCTACACCTTC
TRBV11-2	few	TRBD2	TRBJ2-2	CASSLELAENTGELFF	TGTGCCAGCAGCTTAGAACTAGCGGAGAACACCGGGGAGCTGTTTTTT
TRBV5-4	once	-	TRBJ1-2	CASSAPTAGIGGYTF	TGTGCCAGCAGCGCCCCCACTGCGGGCATCGGTGGCTACACCTTC
TRBV19	-	-	TRBJ1-5	CASSWNRYSNQPQHF	TGTGCCAGTAGTTGGAACAGATATAGCAATCAGCCCCAGCATTTT
TRBV29-1	once	-	TRBJ1-1	CSVERVPAPAFF	TGCAGCGTTGAAAGGGTCCCTGCCCCAGCTTTCTTT
TRBV6-5	-	-	TRBJ1-1	CASIPPWGTEAFF	TGTGCCAGCATTCCCCCCTGGGGCACTGAAGCTTTCTTT
TRBV28	-	TRBD1	TRBJ2-7	CASSFFRDRVYEQYF	TGTGCCAGCAGTTTTTTTAGGGACAGGGTCTACGAGCAGTACTTC
TRBV10-3	-	TRBD1	TRBJ2-7	CAISELGQGEYEQYF	TGTGCCATCAGTGAGCTGGGACAGGGGGAGTACGAGCAGTACTTC
TRBV6-5	-	-	TRBJ1-1	CASSSGFVNTEAFF	TGTGCCAGCAGTTCGGGGTTCGTGAACACTGAAGCTTTCTTT
TRBV5-1	-	TRBD1	TRBJ1-1	CASSAGQGSDTEAFF	TGCGCCAGCAGCGCAGGACAGGGTAGCGACACTGAAGCTTTCTTT
TRBV10-3	-	TRBD2	TRBJ2-5	CAISGTPGGGGETQYF	TGTGCCATCAGCGGTACTCCGGGAGGGGGGGGAGAGACCCAGTACTTC
TRBV7-6	-	TRBD2	TRBJ2-7	CASSPPGLAGSYEQYF	TGTGCCAGCAGCCCACCGGGACTAGCGGGATCCTACGAGCAGTACTTC
TRBV5-1	-	-	TRBJ2-2	CASRVMVAGELFF	TGCGCCAGCAGAGTCATGGTAGCCGGGGAGCTGTTTTTT
TRBV5-8	-	TRBD1	TRBJ2-7	CASRNPGQVDEQYF	TGTGCCAGCAGGAACCCGGGACAGGTGGACGAGCAGTACTTC
TRBV6-5	-	TRBD1	TRBJ1-1	CASSRQGGQGEAFF	TGTGCCAGCAGTAGACAGGGGGGACAGGGTGAAGCTTTCTTT
TRBV28	-	TRBD2	TRBJ2-7	CASSRGSGGSYEQYF	TGTGCCAGCAGTCGAGGGAGCGGGGGCTCCTACGAGCAGTACTTC
TRBV28	-	-	TRBJ2-2	CASIRYGANTGELFF	TGTGCCAGCATAAGGTACGGGGCGAACACCGGGGAGCTGTTTTTT
TRBV5-8	few	-	TRBJ1-2	CASSLSGRGYGYTF	TGTGCCAGCAGCTTGTCAGGCAGGGGCTATGGCTACACCTTC